These T cell receptor beta chains were read from a single sample in a study of blood T cell repertoires in COVID-19. The method was immunoSEQ multiplex PCR; TCRdb's version includes in-frame clones alone and lacks a portion of them. Counted here are some 130,000 clones, under 90% occurring once; the ten biggest clones make up roughly 9.1%. The sequenced sample consisted of peripheral blood. These receptors were collected from a woman aged 55-75 years with active or convalescent COVID-19. Both conserved end residues are part of each CDR3. Each record gives: CDR3 protein, CDR3 DNA, D gene, clone size, J gene, V gene, CDR3 length. A D gene is named only where the DNA matches it firmly. A row's size may be missing; if present it is once, few, many or a size class.

CDR3 protein: CASSYLGIWYGYTF
CDR3 DNA: TGTGCCAGCAGTTACCTCGGGATTTGGTATGGCTACACCTTC
D gene: -
clone size: -
J gene: TRBJ1-2
V gene: TRBV6-2/TRBV6-3
CDR3 length: 14

CDR3 protein: CASSLWDSQLAFF
CDR3 DNA: TGTGCCAGCAGTTTATGGGACAGTCAGCTAGCTTTCTTT
D gene: -
clone size: -
J gene: TRBJ1-1
V gene: TRBV28
CDR3 length: 13

CDR3 protein: CASAVAGGSYGYTF
CDR3 DNA: TGTGCCTCAGCCGTAGCGGGGGGCTCTTATGGCTACACCTTC
D gene: -
clone size: -
J gene: TRBJ1-2
V gene: TRBV3-1/TRBV3-2
CDR3 length: 14

CDR3 protein: CASSVDLPGQGRSSPLHF
CDR3 DNA: TGTGCCAGCAGCGTAGATCTGCCCGGACAGGGGAGATCGTCACCCCTCCACTTT
D gene: TRBD1
clone size: -
J gene: TRBJ1-6
V gene: TRBV9
CDR3 length: 18

CDR3 protein: CASSWWRIQGDEQFF
CDR3 DNA: TGTGCCAGCAGCTGGTGGAGAATCCAGGGGGATGAGCAGTTCTTC
D gene: TRBD1
clone size: -
J gene: TRBJ2-1
V gene: TRBV11-2
CDR3 length: 15

CDR3 protein: CASSLARTVNTEAFF
CDR3 DNA: TGTGCCAGCAGCTTAGCCCGGACAGTAAACACTGAAGCTTTCTTT
D gene: -
clone size: -
J gene: TRBJ1-1
V gene: TRBV7-2
CDR3 length: 15

CDR3 protein: CASSLAGPPGQYF
CDR3 DNA: TGTGCCAGCAGTTTAGCGGGGCCCCCGGGGCAGTATTTT
D gene: -
clone size: -
J gene: TRBJ2-3
V gene: TRBV28
CDR3 length: 13

CDR3 protein: CASSPMRNSYNEQFF
CDR3 DNA: TGTGCCAGCAGTCCAATGCGGAACTCCTACAATGAGCAGTTCTTC
D gene: -
clone size: -
J gene: TRBJ2-1
V gene: TRBV7-2
CDR3 length: 15

CDR3 protein: CASSVGTVKGNTQYF
CDR3 DNA: TGTGCCAGCAGTGTCGGGACAGTGAAGGGGAATACGCAGTATTTT
D gene: TRBD1
clone size: -
J gene: TRBJ2-3
V gene: TRBV2
CDR3 length: 15

CDR3 protein: CASSRDSNEKLFF
CDR3 DNA: TGTGCCAGCAGTCGGGACAGTAATGAAAAACTGTTTTTT
D gene: TRBD1
clone size: -
J gene: TRBJ1-4
V gene: TRBV7-2
CDR3 length: 13

CDR3 protein: CASSESHQGTGSLGYF
CDR3 DNA: TGTGCCAGCAGTGAATCCCATCAAGGGACAGGATCATTAGGCTACTTT
D gene: TRBD1
clone size: -
J gene: TRBJ1-1
V gene: TRBV6-1
CDR3 length: 16

CDR3 protein: CASSQEGGAGWDTQYF
CDR3 DNA: TGCGCCAGCAGCCAAGAAGGCGGGGCGGGGTGGGATACGCAGTATTTT
D gene: -
clone size: many
J gene: TRBJ2-3
V gene: TRBV4-1
CDR3 length: 16

CDR3 protein: CAWSDSGGPQPQHF
CDR3 DNA: TGTGCCTGGAGTGATTCAGGGGGACCTCAGCCCCAGCATTTT
D gene: TRBD1
clone size: -
J gene: TRBJ1-5
V gene: TRBV30
CDR3 length: 14

CDR3 protein: CASSLATSGNEQFF
CDR3 DNA: TGCGCCAGCAGCTTGGCTACTTCTGGCAATGAGCAGTTCTTC
D gene: -
clone size: -
J gene: TRBJ2-1
V gene: TRBV5-1
CDR3 length: 14

CDR3 protein: CAWSVLGQLFYEQYF
CDR3 DNA: TGTGCCTGGAGTGTACTGGGACAGTTATTCTACGAGCAGTACTTC
D gene: TRBD1
clone size: few
J gene: TRBJ2-7
V gene: TRBV30
CDR3 length: 15

CDR3 protein: CASSLMGRGEGQYF
CDR3 DNA: TGTGCCAGCAGCTTAATGGGAAGGGGGGAGGGCCAGTACTTC
D gene: -
clone size: -
J gene: TRBJ2-7
V gene: TRBV7-2
CDR3 length: 14

CDR3 protein: CASSLSAGGSRELFF
CDR3 DNA: TGTGCCAGCAGCTTATCTGCGGGGGGGTCCAGGGAGCTGTTTTTT
D gene: TRBD2
clone size: -
J gene: TRBJ2-2
V gene: TRBV11-2
CDR3 length: 15

CDR3 protein: CASSLGPTEAFF
CDR3 DNA: TGTGCCAGCAGCTTAGGGCCAACGGAAGCTTTCTTT
D gene: -
clone size: few
J gene: TRBJ1-1
V gene: TRBV7-9
CDR3 length: 12

CDR3 protein: CASSPLRESEKLFF
CDR3 DNA: TGTGCCAGCAGTCCCCTCCGGGAATCTGAAAAACTGTTTTTT
D gene: -
clone size: -
J gene: TRBJ1-4
V gene: TRBV6-5
CDR3 length: 14

CDR3 protein: CASRQGDQPQHF
CDR3 DNA: TGTGCCAGCAGGCAGGGCGATCAGCCCCAGCATTTT
D gene: -
clone size: -
J gene: TRBJ1-5
V gene: TRBV28
CDR3 length: 12

CDR3 protein: CASSWGGLEAFF
CDR3 DNA: TGTGCCAGCAGCTGGGGGGGACTTGAAGCTTTCTTT
D gene: -
clone size: once
J gene: TRBJ1-1
V gene: TRBV5-5
CDR3 length: 12

CDR3 protein: CASSRDRGDTIYF
CDR3 DNA: TGTGCCAGCAGTCGCGACAGGGGGGACACCATATATTTT
D gene: TRBD1
clone size: -
J gene: TRBJ1-3
V gene: TRBV12-3/TRBV12-4
CDR3 length: 13

CDR3 protein: CASSPPVGGAGNTIYF
CDR3 DNA: TGTGCCAGCTCACCACCAGTAGGCGGCGCTGGAAACACCATATATTTT
D gene: -
clone size: -
J gene: TRBJ1-3
V gene: TRBV18
CDR3 length: 16

CDR3 protein: CASSLPRTGDGGYTF
CDR3 DNA: TGTGCCAGCAGCTTGCCCCGGACAGGGGACGGAGGCTACACCTTC
D gene: TRBD1
clone size: -
J gene: TRBJ1-2
V gene: TRBV5-4
CDR3 length: 15

CDR3 protein: CASSFIQGMGTEAFF
CDR3 DNA: TGTGCCAGCAGCTTTATCCAGGGGATGGGTACTGAAGCTTTCTTT
D gene: -
clone size: -
J gene: TRBJ1-1
V gene: TRBV7-9
CDR3 length: 15

CDR3 protein: CASSQEGGASNQPQHF
CDR3 DNA: TGTGCCAGCAGCCAAGAAGGGGGGGCGAGCAATCAGCCCCAGCATTTT
D gene: -
clone size: -
J gene: TRBJ1-5
V gene: TRBV3-1/TRBV3-2
CDR3 length: 16

CDR3 protein: CASSEFSQKGGAKGYTF
CDR3 DNA: TGTGCCAGCAGTGAATTCTCCCAAAAGGGGGGGGCTAAAGGCTACACCTTC
D gene: -
clone size: -
J gene: TRBJ1-2
V gene: TRBV6-1
CDR3 length: 17

CDR3 protein: CASSRGGVETQYF
CDR3 DNA: TGTGCCAGCAGCCGTGGGGGGGTAGAGACCCAGTACTTC
D gene: TRBD2
clone size: -
J gene: TRBJ2-5
V gene: TRBV6-2/TRBV6-3
CDR3 length: 13

CDR3 protein: CASSRPVGTGLSGGYTF
CDR3 DNA: TGTGCCAGCAGTCGACCCGTTGGGACAGGGCTTTCAGGGGGCTACACCTTC
D gene: TRBD1
clone size: -
J gene: TRBJ1-2
V gene: TRBV28
CDR3 length: 17

CDR3 protein: CASSLEPGKSKGYTF
CDR3 DNA: TGCGCCAGCAGCTTGGAGCCAGGGAAAAGTAAAGGCTACACCTTC
D gene: -
clone size: -
J gene: TRBJ1-2
V gene: TRBV5-1
CDR3 length: 15

CDR3 protein: CASSYQSGNTEAFF
CDR3 DNA: TGTGCCAGCTCGTACCAGTCGGGGAACACTGAAGCTTTCTTT
D gene: -
clone size: -
J gene: TRBJ1-1
V gene: TRBV18
CDR3 length: 14

CDR3 protein: CASSPLAGTKNIQYF
CDR3 DNA: TGCGCCAGCAGCCCTCTAGCGGGGACGAAAAACATTCAGTACTTC
D gene: TRBD2
clone size: many
J gene: TRBJ2-4
V gene: TRBV5-1
CDR3 length: 15

CDR3 protein: CASSSDRELKKLFF
CDR3 DNA: TGCGCCAGCAGCAGCGACAGGGAGTTGAAAAAACTGTTTTTT
D gene: TRBD1
clone size: -
J gene: TRBJ1-4
V gene: TRBV5-1
CDR3 length: 14

CDR3 protein: CASRLRQVNEKLFF
CDR3 DNA: TGTGCCAGCAGGTTGAGACAGGTCAATGAAAAACTGTTTTTT
D gene: -
clone size: -
J gene: TRBJ1-4
V gene: TRBV2
CDR3 length: 14

CDR3 protein: CAWSLGGPSYEQYF
CDR3 DNA: TGTGCCTGGAGCCTTGGAGGCCCCTCCTACGAGCAGTACTTC
D gene: -
clone size: few
J gene: TRBJ2-7
V gene: TRBV30
CDR3 length: 14

CDR3 protein: CASSFLRGGKETQYF
CDR3 DNA: TGTGCCAGCAGTTTTTTAAGGGGCGGAAAAGAGACCCAGTACTTC
D gene: -
clone size: -
J gene: TRBJ2-5
V gene: TRBV28
CDR3 length: 15

CDR3 protein: CASSLVASGNYEQYF
CDR3 DNA: TGTGCCAGCAGCTTAGTGGCTAGCGGGAACTACGAGCAGTACTTC
D gene: TRBD2
clone size: -
J gene: TRBJ2-7
V gene: TRBV7-2
CDR3 length: 15

CDR3 protein: CAISVGLAGGPQSGELFF
CDR3 DNA: TGTGCCATCAGTGTGGGGCTAGCGGGGGGGCCTCAAAGCGGGGAGCTGTTTTTT
D gene: TRBD2
clone size: few
J gene: TRBJ2-2
V gene: TRBV10-3
CDR3 length: 18

CDR3 protein: CASSQPSLNEKLFF
CDR3 DNA: TGCGCCAGCAGCCAACCGTCCCTTAATGAAAAACTGTTTTTT
D gene: -
clone size: few
J gene: TRBJ1-4
V gene: TRBV4-3
CDR3 length: 14

CDR3 protein: CATSRDRTGIYGYTF
CDR3 DNA: TGTGCCACCAGCAGAGATCGGACAGGGATCTATGGCTACACCTTC
D gene: TRBD1
clone size: -
J gene: TRBJ1-2
V gene: TRBV15
CDR3 length: 15

CDR3 protein: CASISDRRSSYNSPLHF
CDR3 DNA: TGCGCCAGCATTTCGGACAGGCGAAGCTCCTATAATTCACCCCTCCACTTT
D gene: TRBD1
clone size: -
J gene: TRBJ1-6
V gene: TRBV10-2
CDR3 length: 17